This is a list of T cell receptor beta chains from one sample in a study of beta chain features in type 1 diabetes. Data came from immunoSEQ multiplex PCR; TCRdb stores just in-frame clones and leaves some out. Of about 620,000 clones listed, around 15% are singletons. The sequenced sample consisted of naive CD4+ T cells from blood. Every receptor here comes from a man younger than 30 in good health. Both conserved end residues are part of each CDR3. A D gene is named only where the DNA matches it firmly. Some rows have no size entry. The others give once, few or many, or a class for an expanded clone.

D gene | J gene | clone size | V gene | CDR3 protein | CDR3 DNA
NA | TRBJ2-6 | few | TRBV2 | CASTPGYSGANVLTF | TGTGCCAGCACGCCGGGGTACTCTGGGGCCAACGTCCTGACTTTC
NA | TRBJ1-1 | NA | TRBV9 | CASSVSGMNTEAFF | TGTGCCAGCAGCGTATCAGGAATGAACACTGAAGCTTTCTTT
NA | TRBJ2-1 | few | TRBV9 | CASSVSDRAYNEQFF | TGTGCCAGCAGCGTCTCGGACAGAGCCTACAATGAGCAGTTCTTC
NA | TRBJ2-5 | NA | TRBV11-2 | CASSLPQGGETQYF | TGTGCCAGCAGCCTCCCACAGGGGGGGGAGACCCAGTACTTC
NA | TRBJ1-6 | NA | TRBV28 | CASSSGGGSYNSPLHF | TGTGCCAGCAGTTCCGGGGGGGGCTCCTATAATTCACCCCTCCACTTT
NA | TRBJ1-2 | few | TRBV5-1 | CASSLTGSGYTF | TGCGCCAGCAGCTTGACAGGGTCTGGCTACACCTTC
TRBD2 | TRBJ2-1 | NA | TRBV10-3 | CAISTAGGPYNEQFF | TGTGCCATCAGTACAGCGGGAGGCCCCTACAATGAGCAGTTCTTC
NA | TRBJ1-1 | NA | TRBV7-3 | CASSPDANTEAFF | TGTGCCAGCAGCCCAGACGCCAACACTGAAGCTTTCTTT
NA | TRBJ1-2 | NA | TRBV30 | CAWSARGRGYTF | TGTGCCTGGAGTGCCCGGGGGCGCGGCTACACCTTC
TRBD1 | TRBJ1-2 | few | TRBV5-4 | CASTRQGNHYGYTF | TGTGCCAGCACCCGACAGGGAAACCACTATGGCTACACCTTC
NA | TRBJ1-2 | few | TRBV19 | CASSFRDGYGYTF | TGTGCCAGTAGTTTCCGGGACGGCTATGGCTACACCTTC
TRBD1 | TRBJ2-5 | NA | TRBV25-1 | CASRQGGHLAQYF | TGTGCCAGCAGACAGGGGGGTCACTTGGCCCAGTACTTC
TRBD1 | TRBJ1-2 | NA | TRBV30 | CAWSATGFGYTF | TGTGCCTGGAGTGCGACAGGGTTTGGCTACACCTTC
NA | TRBJ1-1 | NA | TRBV7-3 | CASSQQENTEAFF | TGTGCCAGCAGCCAACAGGAAAACACTGAAGCTTTCTTT
NA | TRBJ2-5 | NA | TRBV7-8 | CASSFGGRETQYF | TGTGCCAGCAGCTTCGGGGGCAGGGAGACCCAGTACTTC
NA | TRBJ2-5 | NA | TRBV11-3 | CASSLARDQETQYF | TGTGCCAGCAGCTTAGCACGGGATCAAGAGACCCAGTACTTC
NA | TRBJ2-2 | NA | TRBV25-1 | CASSDRHRGGTGELFF | TGTGCCAGCAGTGACCGCCACAGGGGGGGAACCGGGGAGCTGTTTTTT
NA | TRBJ2-1 | few | TRBV7-8 | CASRLRTVRDGYNEQFF | TGTGCCAGCAGGCTTAGGACGGTGCGGGACGGCTACAATGAGCAGTTCTTC
NA | TRBJ2-2 | NA | TRBV20-1 | CSAYDTGELFF | TGCAGTGCTTACGACACCGGGGAGCTGTTTTTT
TRBD1 | TRBJ2-5 | few | TRBV5-1 | CASRDTGASRETQYF | TGCGCCAGCAGGGATACAGGGGCCTCGAGGGAGACCCAGTACTTC
NA | TRBJ1-5 | few | TRBV9 | CASSVRVNQPQHF | TGTGCCAGCAGCGTACGGGTTAATCAGCCCCAGCATTTT
NA | TRBJ2-1 | NA | TRBV9 | CASNRGGSSYNEQFF | TGTGCCAGCAATCGCGGCGGAAGCTCCTACAATGAGCAGTTCTTC
TRBD1 | TRBJ2-3 | NA | TRBV11-2 | CASSFSQGLLYF | TGTGCCAGCAGCTTTTCACAGGGGCTACTGTATTTT
TRBD1 | TRBJ1-2 | NA | TRBV6-1 | CASRGTEILYGYTF | TGTGCCAGCAGAGGGACAGAGATACTCTATGGCTACACCTTC
NA | TRBJ2-3 | few | TRBV7-3 | CASSPQGILTDTQYF | TGTGCCAGCAGCCCACAGGGCATCCTCACAGATACGCAGTATTTT
TRBD1 | TRBJ1-1 | once | TRBV5-4 | CASSGLDRGNTEAFF | TGTGCCAGCAGCGGTTTGGACAGGGGTAACACTGAAGCTTTCTTT
TRBD1 | TRBJ2-3 | NA | TRBV4-1 | CASSQGGTGSRTDTQYF | TGCGCCAGCAGCCAAGGAGGGACAGGGAGTCGGACAGATACGCAGTATTTT
TRBD1 | TRBJ2-7 | NA | TRBV28 | CASSEPDRTEQYF | TGTGCCAGCAGTGAACCGGACAGGACTGAGCAGTACTTC
NA | TRBJ1-5 | few | TRBV4-1 | CASSFSRVTPFNQPQHF | TGCGCCAGCAGCTTTAGCAGGGTCACCCCCTTCAATCAGCCCCAGCATTTT
NA | TRBJ2-3 | NA | TRBV6-5 | CASSPGGTQYF | TGTGCCAGCAGTCCGGGGGGCACGCAGTATTTT
NA | TRBJ2-3 | NA | TRBV28 | CASSSYTYYRPLTDTQYF | TGTGCCAGCAGTTCCTATACCTACTACAGACCCCTCACAGATACGCAGTATTTT
NA | TRBJ1-2 | few | TRBV2 | CASSTEVHYGYTF | TGTGCCAGCAGTACCGAGGTTCACTATGGCTACACCTTC
NA | TRBJ1-6 | NA | TRBV5-6 | CASRRSEVSYNSPLHF | TGTGCCAGCAGGCGTAGTGAAGTTTCATATAATTCACCCCTCCACTTT
NA | TRBJ2-7 | NA | TRBV28 | CASSFGTYEQYF | TGTGCCAGCAGTTTCGGGACCTACGAGCAGTACTTC
NA | TRBJ1-2 | few | TRBV19 | CASSIGRDRNNYGYTF | TGTGCCAGTAGTATAGGTCGCGACAGGAATAACTATGGCTACACCTTC
TRBD2 | TRBJ2-5 | NA | TRBV7-2 | CASSRGEQETQYF | TGTGCCAGCAGCCGGGGGGAACAAGAGACCCAGTACTTC
TRBD1 | TRBJ2-7 | few | TRBV29-1 | CSVSLRLPGQGSYEQYF | TGCAGCGTCTCGTTAAGACTCCCGGGACAGGGTTCCTACGAGCAGTACTTC
TRBD1 | TRBJ1-5 | few | TRBV27 | CASSFRRVGGEQPQHF | TGTGCCAGCAGTTTCAGGAGAGTAGGGGGCGAGCAGCCCCAGCATTTT
NA | TRBJ2-5 | NA | TRBV25-1 | CASAGPQGKTQYF | TGTGCCAGCGCCGGACCACAGGGAAAGACCCAGTACTTC
NA | TRBJ2-7 | NA | TRBV5-1 | CASGSSYEQYF | TGCGCCAGCGGGAGCTCCTACGAGCAGTACTTC
NA | TRBJ1-1 | NA | TRBV2 | CASSVEGSTEAFF | TGTGCCAGCAGTGTAGAGGGAAGCACTGAAGCTTTCTTT
NA | TRBJ1-5 | NA | TRBV5-6 | CASSGTFGGDQPQHF | TGTGCCAGCAGCGGGACATTCGGAGGAGATCAGCCCCAGCATTTT
TRBD2 | TRBJ2-3 | NA | TRBV10-3 | CAITYGGTSTDTQYF | TGTGCCATCACCTACGGGGGGACTAGCACAGATACGCAGTATTTT